Detailed here is one T cell receptor (beta chain). 60 Vbeta and 13 Jbeta primers were used in PCR. Repertoires were generated with immunoSEQ multiplex PCR, while TCRdb's copy carries only in-frame clones and drops some. The profile covers about 180,000 clones, with around 82% appearing a single time and roughly 5% taken by the ten largest. Germline V CDR1 and CDR2: SGHRS, YFSETQ. V lost 0 bases, J lost 11 bases, and 10 bases stayed unmatched. The CDR3 covers 14 residues. The sample is drawn from a study of cytomegalovirus exposure and HLA in healthy donors. The source is a man aged 40-49 years in good health and CMV-seronegative. The rearrangement joins TRBV5-1 to TRBJ2-5, with 7 positions matching TRBD1. Sequencing used PBMCs. The CDR3 reads CASSLEGAGREQYF. The CDR3 nucleotides read TGCGCCAGCAGCTTGGAGGGGGCTGGGCGTGAGCAGTACTTC.